This TCR beta chain was captured by sequencing in a study of blood T cell repertoires in COVID-19. Study-wide context: Specimens from acute and convalescent COVID-19 originated in the United States, Italy and Spain. PBMCs, B-cell-depleted T cells, or T cells provided the cDNA or gDNA that made up the material.

Germline loops: CDR1 KGHDR, CDR2 SFDVKD. With 0 bases removed from V and 2 bases from J, the gap between germline ends came to 6 bases. This CDR3 contains 14 residues. Only in-frame clones appear in the TCRdb table, and some are missing; sequencing was by immunoSEQ multiplex PCR. The sample has 200,000 to 250,000 clones, under 95% seen once. This chain joins TRBV24-1 and TRBJ1-2; D not certain. The sequence derives from a man aged 30 to 45 with acute or convalescent COVID-19. Sequenced sample: peripheral blood. The CDR3 DNA is TGTGCCACCAGTGATTTGAGCAAGAACTATGGCTACACCTTC. This translates into CATSDLSKNYGYTF.